The rows below give T cell receptor beta chains drawn from one sample of a study of identifying expanded T cells in peripheral blood. Clones were read by immunoSEQ multiplex PCR, and TCRdb kept only the in-frame ones, dropping some. The sample contains approximately 130,000 clones, approximately 86% of which appear only once. The sequenced sample consisted of blood. These receptors originate from a person aged 18 to 75 in good health. CDR3s leave out the opening cysteine and the closing phenylalanine or tryptophan.

TRBV5-1,TRBJ1-4,ASSSGDSSGEKLF
TRBV11-3,TRBJ2-5,ASSYGTGGSGETQY
TRBV6-6,TRBJ2-7,ASRVGQSSYEQY
TRBV2,TRBJ2-7,ASSGGDHEQY
TRBV6-1,TRBJ2-3,ASSPPAGSDTQY
TRBV6-5,TRBJ2-7,ASRQGSTYEQY
TRBV5-1,TRBJ2-5,ASSLGLAGGMETQY
TRBV7-6,TRBJ2-7,ASSLVVYEQY
TRBV6-5,TRBJ1-6,ASSYSTYSPLH
TRBV29-1,TRBJ2-2,SVDGTSGVTNTGELF
TRBV25-1,TRBJ2-7,ASSEYDGREQY